These 19 T cell receptor beta chains were all obtained from the same sample, sequenced in a study of cytomegalovirus exposure and HLA in healthy donors. A multiplex PCR was run with 60 Vbeta primers and 13 Jbeta primers. Sequencing used immunoSEQ multiplex PCR; TCRdb keeps in-frame clones, though not all of them. This table holds about 92,000 clones, just under 70% found once. What was sequenced was PBMCs. The receptors here all came from a man aged 45-60 years in good health and CMV-seronegative.

J is TRBJ2-2 and V is TRBV10-3; TRBD2 agrees at 15 bases. V shed 11 bases and J 1 base; nucleotides not matched to a gene: 5. Germline V lookup: CDR1 ENHRY, CDR2 SYGVKD. This CDR3 region has 16 residues. CDR3 coding DNA: TGTGCCGCCCGGGGACTAGCGGGGGGGAACACCGGGGAGCTGTTTTTT. It specifies CAARGLAGGNTGELFF.

The rearrangement joins TRBV25-1 to TRBJ1-2; 8 positions match TRBD1. The CDR3 length is 14 residues. Germline CDR1 and CDR2: MGHDK and SYGVNS. Trimming at V came to 10 bases and at J to 8 bases, leaving 15 bases not matched to a gene. CDR3 nucleotide sequence: TGTGCCACCCACAACGACCAGGGGGCTGGCGGCTACACCTTC. Protein product: CATHNDQGAGGYTF.

This chain joins TRBV30 and TRBJ2-1, with 12 bases identical to TRBD1. Germline V gene lookup returns CDR1 GTSNPN and CDR2 SVGIG (reference sequence). The CDR3 consists of 16 residues. With V trimmed by 0 bases and J by 7 bases, 7 bases remained unmatched. The DNA of the CDR3 is TGTGCCTGGAGTGTAAAATGGGACAGGGGGCAAAATGAGCAGTTCTTC. Its translation is CAWSVKWDRGQNEQFF.

This sequence joins TRBV10-3 and TRBJ2-1; 11 bases match TRBD1. The junction had 7 bases not matched to a gene; V was cut back by 0 bases and J by 3 bases. This CDR3 spans 18 amino acids. Germline lookup yields CDR1 ENHRY and CDR2 SYGVKD. The CDR3 loop reads CAISESLGGTGGYNEQFF. The CDR3, as DNA: TGTGCCATCAGTGAGTCGTTAGGGGGGACAGGGGGCTACAATGAGCAGTTCTTC.

This clone was counted a few times. V is TRBV29-1 and J is TRBJ1-2, with a weak D call TRBD1 (5 bases). The germline V gene has CDR1 SQVTM and CDR2 ANQGSEA. This CDR3 region has 14 residues. V dropped 5 bases and J dropped 5 bases, with 18 bases sitting between them. Here the CDR3 DNA reads TGCAGCGTTCGGTGGCGGGCGGGACTTTATGGCTACACCTTC. It translates to CSVRWRAGLYGYTF.

This clone has just a few counts. The chain has TRBV5-1 and TRBJ1-6; weak D call: TRBD1 (6 bases). Germline lookup yields CDR1 SGHRS and CDR2 YFSETQ. The CDR3 is made up of 13 amino acids. V was clipped by 0 bases and J by 10 bases, with 8 bases between them. The CDR3 DNA follows: TGCGCCAGCAGCTTGGGACAGGCCTCACCCCTCCACTTT. Protein product: CASSLGQASPLHF.

This clone is labeled as medium-sized. This sequence joins TRBV2 and TRBJ1-1; D unclear. V was pared by 7 bases and J by 6 bases, with 27 bases between. Per germline, CDR1 SNHLY and CDR2 FYNNEI. The CDR3 contains 17 residues. The CDR3 region is CASTLLIPSVAQAEAFF. The CDR3 region has the DNA TGTGCCAGCACCCTACTTATACCCTCGGTCGCTCAGGCTGAAGCTTTCTTT.

The genes are TRBV6-5 and TRBJ2-3, with 8 bases lining up with TRBD2. J was trimmed by 0 bases and V by 6 bases; bases with no gene match: 5. Germline V gene sequence: CDR1 MNHEY, CDR2 SVGAGI. CDR3 size: 15 residues. As DNA, the CDR3 is TGTGCCAGCAGAAATAGCGGGGCTAGCACAGATACGCAGTATTTT. Its protein product is CASRNSGASTDTQYF.

V and J are TRBV7-9 and TRBJ2-3; the match to TRBD2 covers 7 bases. Germline lookup yields CDR1 SEHNR and CDR2 FQNEAQ (reference sequence). This CDR3 spans 16 amino acids. J lost 1 base, V lost 2 bases, and 6 bases had no gene match. CDR3 sequence (DNA): TGTGCCAGCAGCTTAAGGCTCACTAGCGGCACAGATACGCAGTATTTT. Translating gives CASSLRLTSGTDTQYF.

The chain combines TRBV27 with TRBJ2-7; TRBD1 matches 7 bases. In germline, CDR1 is MNHEY, CDR2 SMNVEV (reference sequence). This CDR3 contains 13 residues. V gave up 6 bases and J gave up 0 bases; unmatched junction bases: 2. DNA for the CDR3: TGTGCCAGCAGCGGGACAGTCTCCTACGAGCAGTACTTC. It translates to CASSGTVSYEQYF.

The sample holds a few counts of this clone. This chain connects TRBV4-3 to TRBJ2-1; 7 bases agree with TRBD2. Germline lookup yields CDR1 LGHNA and CDR2 YSLEER. Germline trimming cut 1 base from V and 7 bases from J; bases unmatched to any gene: 4. The CDR3 loop spans 14 amino acids. CDR3: CASSQAGLRNEQFF. In nucleotides, the CDR3 is TGCGCCAGCAGCCAAGCGGGACTAAGGAATGAGCAGTTCTTC.

The V and J genes are TRBV29-1 and TRBJ1-1, with 7 bases identical to TRBD1. The J segment lost 1 base and the V segment lost 6 bases, leaving 2 bases of the junction unmatched. The CDR3 is 12 residues long. Germline V CDR1 and CDR2: SQVTM, ANQGSEA. The CDR3 is CSVGDRNTEAFF. The CDR3 DNA is TGCAGCGTGGGGGACAGGAACACTGAAGCTTTCTTT.

This clone was seen a few times. The CDR3 sequence: CTSSLPRGLAEGSSYNEQFF. As DNA, the CDR3 is TGCACCAGCAGCCTTCCCCGAGGACTAGCGGAGGGTAGCTCCTACAATGAGCAGTTCTTC. The V and J genes are TRBV1 and TRBJ2-1; TRBD2, the D gene given by the table, was not confirmed from the DNA. TRBV1 is reported as a pseudogene. The CDR3 length is 20 residues.

This chain uses TRBV6-6 with TRBJ1-5; perhaps TRBD1 as D (6 bases). The germline CDR1 and CDR2 sequences are MNHNY and SVGAGI (reference sequence). V was cut by 6 bases and J by 2 bases, with 14 bases left in between. The CDR3 spans 15 residues. Here the CDR3 reads CASSLRGAGNQPQHF. DNA of the CDR3: TGTGCCAGCAGCCTCCGGGGGGCGGGCAATCAGCCCCAGCATTTT.

The J gene is TRBJ2-6, the V gene TRBV9; tentatively, D is TRBD2 (5 bases). The V end was cut by 3 bases, the J end by 4 bases, with 11 bases between. This CDR3 contains 15 residues. Germline values: CDR1 SGDLS, CDR2 YYNGEE. The CDR3 DNA reads TGTGCCAGCAGCGGGAGGAATTTGGGGGCCAACGTCCTGACTTTC. Translated: CASSGRNLGANVLTF.

The CDR3 here is CASSATRDSLNTEAFF. The CDR3 DNA follows: TGTGCCAGCTCGGCGACTCGGGACAGTTTGAACACTGAAGCTTTCTTT. The chain is built from TRBV18 and TRBJ1-1; 7 bases are a match to TRBD1. V lost 6 bases to trimming and J lost 0 bases; unmatched junction nucleotides: 10. CDR1 is KGHSH and CDR2 is LQKENI in the germline V gene. CDR3 length: 16 amino acids.

This clone occurred a few times. This chain uses TRBV6-5 with TRBJ2-1; 8 nucleotides align to TRBD1. This CDR3 region has 14 residues. V shed 2 bases, J shed 3 bases, and the junction held 0 bases outside the gene matches. Per germline, CDR1 MNHEY and CDR2 SVGAGI. CDR3 loop: CASSYGQGYNEQFF. CDR3 in DNA: TGTGCCAGCAGTTACGGACAGGGCTACAATGAGCAGTTCTTC.

This chain uses TRBV15 with TRBJ1-5; D not resolved. Germline assignment: CDR1 LNHNV and CDR2 YYDKDF (reference sequence). The length of the CDR3 is 15 residues. V lost 4 bases and J lost 9, with 19 bases in between. The CDR3 protein is CATSIEGSVPRPQHF. CDR3 sequence (DNA): TGTGCCACCAGCATTGAAGGCAGCGTCCCGAGGCCCCAGCATTTT.

This clone was counted a few times. The CDR3 here is CASSKGANTEAFF. For the CDR3, the DNA is TGTGCCAGCAGTAAGGGGGCGAACACTGAAGCTTTCTTT. The chain has TRBV2 and TRBJ1-1, with TRBD1 identical over 7 bases. The length of the CDR3 is 13 residues. J was trimmed by 1 base and V by 5 bases; bases with no gene match: 1. Germline CDR1 reads SNHLY; CDR2 reads FYNNEI.